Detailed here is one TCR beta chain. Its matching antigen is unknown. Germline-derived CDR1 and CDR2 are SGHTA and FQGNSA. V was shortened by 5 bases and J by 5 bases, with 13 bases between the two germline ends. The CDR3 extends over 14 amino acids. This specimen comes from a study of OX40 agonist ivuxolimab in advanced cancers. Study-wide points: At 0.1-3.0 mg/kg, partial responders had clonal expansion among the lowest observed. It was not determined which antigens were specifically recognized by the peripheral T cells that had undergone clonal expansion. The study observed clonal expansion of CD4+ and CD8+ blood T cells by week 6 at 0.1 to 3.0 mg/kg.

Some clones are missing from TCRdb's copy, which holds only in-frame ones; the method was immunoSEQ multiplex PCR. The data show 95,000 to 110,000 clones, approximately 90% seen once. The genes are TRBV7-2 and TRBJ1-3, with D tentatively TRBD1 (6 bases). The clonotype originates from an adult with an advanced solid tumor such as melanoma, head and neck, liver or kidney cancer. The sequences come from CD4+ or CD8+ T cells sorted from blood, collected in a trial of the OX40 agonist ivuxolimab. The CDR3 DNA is TGTGCCAGCAGCCCCACAGGGAGCAGAAACACCATATATTTT. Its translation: CASSPTGSRNTIYF.